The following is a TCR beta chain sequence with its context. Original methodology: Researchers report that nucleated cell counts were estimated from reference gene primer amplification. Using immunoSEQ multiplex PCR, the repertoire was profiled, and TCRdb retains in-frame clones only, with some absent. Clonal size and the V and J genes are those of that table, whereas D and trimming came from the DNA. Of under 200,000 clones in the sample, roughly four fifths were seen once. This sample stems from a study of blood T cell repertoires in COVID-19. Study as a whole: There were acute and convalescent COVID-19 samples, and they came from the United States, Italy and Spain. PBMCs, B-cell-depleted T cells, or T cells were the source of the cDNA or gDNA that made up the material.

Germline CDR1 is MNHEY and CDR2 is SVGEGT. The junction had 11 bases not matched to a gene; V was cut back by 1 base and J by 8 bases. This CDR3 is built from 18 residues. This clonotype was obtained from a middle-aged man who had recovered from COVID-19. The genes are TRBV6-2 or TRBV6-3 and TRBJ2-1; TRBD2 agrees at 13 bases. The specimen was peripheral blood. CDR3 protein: CASSYFWTSGSGSDEQFF. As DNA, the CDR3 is TGTGCCAGCAGTTACTTTTGGACTAGCGGGAGTGGCAGCGATGAGCAGTTCTTC.